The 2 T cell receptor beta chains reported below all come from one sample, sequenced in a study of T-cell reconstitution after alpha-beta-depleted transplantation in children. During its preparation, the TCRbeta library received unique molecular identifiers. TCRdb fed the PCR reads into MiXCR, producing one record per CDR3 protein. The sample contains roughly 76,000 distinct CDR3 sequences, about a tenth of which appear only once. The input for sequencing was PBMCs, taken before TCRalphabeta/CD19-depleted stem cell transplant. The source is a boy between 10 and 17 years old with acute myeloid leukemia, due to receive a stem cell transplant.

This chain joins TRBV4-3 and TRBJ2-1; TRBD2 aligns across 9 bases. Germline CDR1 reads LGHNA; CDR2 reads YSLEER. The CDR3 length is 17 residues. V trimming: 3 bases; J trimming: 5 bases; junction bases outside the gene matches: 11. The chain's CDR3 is CASSHVGGLAWNNEQFF. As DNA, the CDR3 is TGCGCCAGCAGCCATGTGGGGGGACTAGCATGGAACAATGAGCAGTTCTTC.

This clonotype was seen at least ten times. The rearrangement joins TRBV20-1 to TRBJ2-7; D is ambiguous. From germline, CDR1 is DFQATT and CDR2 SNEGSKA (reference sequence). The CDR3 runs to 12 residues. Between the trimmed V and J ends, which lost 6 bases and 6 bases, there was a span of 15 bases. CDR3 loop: CSAQVVLGEQYF. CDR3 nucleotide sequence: TGCAGTGCCCAGGTCGTCCTCGGCGAGCAGTACTTC.